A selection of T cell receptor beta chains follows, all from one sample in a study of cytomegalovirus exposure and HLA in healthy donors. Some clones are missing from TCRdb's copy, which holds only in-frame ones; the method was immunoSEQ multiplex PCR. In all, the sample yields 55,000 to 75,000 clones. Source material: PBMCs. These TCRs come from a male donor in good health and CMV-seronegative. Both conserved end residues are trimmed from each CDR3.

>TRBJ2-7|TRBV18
ASSPNRGGGYEQY
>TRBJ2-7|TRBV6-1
ASRDPGQSAYEQY
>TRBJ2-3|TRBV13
ASRPTERGTDTQY
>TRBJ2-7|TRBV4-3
ASSQRDSPRSSYEQY
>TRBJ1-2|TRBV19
ASTLQGDNYGYT
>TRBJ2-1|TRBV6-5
ASSYSGGSDNEQF
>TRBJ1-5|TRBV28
ASSRDRLNQPQH
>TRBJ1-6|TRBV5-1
ASSWGDRSSYNSPLH
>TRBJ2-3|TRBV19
ASSSGGPDKQY
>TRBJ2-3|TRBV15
ATSRDHGRGQAPLSTDTQY
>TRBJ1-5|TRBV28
ASRGTGGRWPQH
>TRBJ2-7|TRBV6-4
ASLRGGAQIYEQY
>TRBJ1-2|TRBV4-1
ASSQEERTGASGYT
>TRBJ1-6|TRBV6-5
ASSYSIGVRGSPLH
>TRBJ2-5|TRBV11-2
ASSRTSGSETQY
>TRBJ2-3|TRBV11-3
ASSVELCTDTQY
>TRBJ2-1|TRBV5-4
ASSLEGARSIVV
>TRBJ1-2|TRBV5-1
ASSPSGQGASRYGYT
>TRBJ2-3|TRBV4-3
ASSQKWSESTDTQY
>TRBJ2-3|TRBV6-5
ASSTGATDTQY
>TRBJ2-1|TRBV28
ASSSFDSRGEQF
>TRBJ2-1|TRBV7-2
ASSPQGWNEQF
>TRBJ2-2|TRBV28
ASSLLTGTGASGELF
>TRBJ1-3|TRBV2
ASDGNRQNSAGNTIY
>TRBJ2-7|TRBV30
AWSGGLSYEQY